These T cell receptor beta chains were read from a single sample in a study of cytomegalovirus exposure and HLA in healthy donors. Profiling relied on immunoSEQ multiplex PCR, and the TCRdb table lists in-frame clones only, not all of them. The sample yields approximately 82,000 clones, over 9.5% seen once. Source material: PBMCs. The receptor set was obtained from a man aged 55 to 70 in good health and CMV-seropositive. Each CDR3 is given with its conserved first and last residue. D genes are given only for firm matches. Only part of the rows carry a size: once, few, many, or a class if the clone is expanded.

DNA,CDR3,D,V,size,J
TGTGCCAGCAGCCTAACTAGCGACCTTTGGGGAGAGCAGTACTTC,CASSLTSDLWGEQYF,TRBD2,TRBV4-2,NA,TRBJ2-7
TGTGCCAGCAGCTCCGAGTCGACAGGCAATCAGCCCCAGCATTTT,CASSSESTGNQPQHF,NA,TRBV5-6,many,TRBJ1-5
TGTGCCAGTAGTACGACAGAATGGGGTCAGCCCCAGCATTTT,CASSTTEWGQPQHF,NA,TRBV19,NA,TRBJ1-5
TGTGCCAGCAGCCAAGGAGATAACAGGGGAGAGACCCAGTACTTC,CASSQGDNRGETQYF,TRBD1,TRBV4-2,NA,TRBJ2-5
TGTGCCTGGAGCCCCGCCGGGGGGGTGTTGATTTTT,CAWSPAGGVLIF,TRBD2,TRBV30,few,TRBJ2-2
TGTGCCAGCAGCTTCGGGGAAAATGAGCAGTTCTTC,CASSFGENEQFF,NA,TRBV11-3,NA,TRBJ2-1
TGTGCCAGCAGTCCCGGGACAGGGGGACGGGGAGGCTACACCTTC,CASSPGTGGRGGYTF,TRBD1,TRBV28,NA,TRBJ1-2
TGTGCCAGCAGCTTCCAGGGAAACACTGAAGCTTTCTTT,CASSFQGNTEAFF,NA,TRBV11-3,NA,TRBJ1-1
TGTGCCAGTAGGCCTGGACCGGTTCAGGGGCCCGGGGAGCTGTTTTTT,CASRPGPVQGPGELFF,NA,TRBV19,NA,TRBJ2-2
TGCGCCAGCAGTGATTCGGAGGGGCTGGGGAACACTGAAGCTTTCTTT,CASSDSEGLGNTEAFF,NA,TRBV10-1,few,TRBJ1-1
TGTGCCAGCAGCTTAACTGTCAGCGGGGGGGTGCAAGAGACCCAGTACTTC,CASSLTVSGGVQETQYF,TRBD2,TRBV7-6,once,TRBJ2-5
TGTGCCAGCAGCTCTATCGCGAAACGGGACAGGGACCGGGAGCAGTACTTC,CASSSIAKRDRDREQYF,TRBD1,TRBV11-2,NA,TRBJ2-7
TGTGCCAGCAGCCACCGGGGTCGAAATTCACCCCTCCACTTT,CASSHRGRNSPLHF,NA,TRBV5-6,few,TRBJ1-6
TGTGCCAGCAGTGTCCGGACTAGCGGGAGGGCCGGGCAGTACTTC,CASSVRTSGRAGQYF,TRBD2,TRBV6-5,few,TRBJ2-7
TGTGCCAGCAGTTACGCCAGTCAGCCCCAGCATTTT,CASSYASQPQHF,NA,TRBV6-6,few,TRBJ1-5
TGTGCCAGCAGCGTTAGCTTAGACGAGCAGTTCTTC,CASSVSLDEQFF,NA,TRBV9,NA,TRBJ2-1
TGTGCCAGTAGCCAGGGAAGGGCGAACACTGAAGCTTTCTTT,CASSQGRANTEAFF,NA,TRBV19,few,TRBJ1-1
TGCGCCAGCAGCTTACAGGGTGGCAATGAGCAGTTCTTC,CASSLQGGNEQFF,NA,TRBV5-1,few,TRBJ2-1
TGTGCCAGCAGCTCCTCAGTACAGGGCTTCGGTGAAAAACTGTTTTTT,CASSSSVQGFGEKLFF,NA,TRBV11-2,few,TRBJ1-4
TGTGCCAGCAGTGCTGGCTCAGCGCAGTATTTT,CASSAGSAQYF,NA,TRBV2,NA,TRBJ2-3
TGTGCCAGTACCGACAGGGTTGAGGCCCAGTACTTC,CASTDRVEAQYF,TRBD1,TRBV19,few,TRBJ2-5
TGTGCCAGCAGCGCTGGGGACAGAGGTGAGCAGTTCTTC,CASSAGDRGEQFF,TRBD1,TRBV11-1,NA,TRBJ2-1
TGTGCCTGGAGTCCCGGACTAGCGGGAGGATACGAGCAGTACTTC,CAWSPGLAGGYEQYF,TRBD2,TRBV30,NA,TRBJ2-7